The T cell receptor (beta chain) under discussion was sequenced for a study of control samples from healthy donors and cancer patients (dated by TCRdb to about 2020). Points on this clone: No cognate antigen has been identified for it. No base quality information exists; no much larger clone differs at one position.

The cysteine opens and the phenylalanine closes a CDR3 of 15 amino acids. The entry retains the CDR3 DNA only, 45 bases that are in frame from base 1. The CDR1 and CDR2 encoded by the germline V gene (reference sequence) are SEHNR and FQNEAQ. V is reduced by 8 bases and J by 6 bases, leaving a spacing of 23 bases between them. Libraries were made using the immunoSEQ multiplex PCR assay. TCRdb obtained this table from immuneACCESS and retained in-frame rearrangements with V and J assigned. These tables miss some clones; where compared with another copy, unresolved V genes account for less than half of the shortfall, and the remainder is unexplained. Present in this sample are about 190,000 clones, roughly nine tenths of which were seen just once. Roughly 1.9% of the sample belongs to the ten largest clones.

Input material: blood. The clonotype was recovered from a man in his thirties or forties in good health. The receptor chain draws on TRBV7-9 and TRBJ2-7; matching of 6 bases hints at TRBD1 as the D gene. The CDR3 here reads CASRPSGQGLIEQYF. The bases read TGTGCCAGCCGTCCCTCCGGTCAGGGGCTTATCGAGCAGTACTTC. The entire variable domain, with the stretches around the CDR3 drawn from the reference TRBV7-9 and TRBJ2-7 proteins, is DTGVSQNPRHKITKRGQNVTFRCDPISEHNRLYWYRQTLGQGPEFLTYFQNEAQLEKSRLLSDRFSAERPKGSFSTLEIQRTEQGDSAMYLCASRPSGQGLIEQYFGPGTRLTVT.